This T cell receptor (beta chain) was identified during a study of cytomegalovirus exposure and HLA in healthy donors. In the study overall: An earlier analysis identified 120 million or so unique TCR beta sequences in some 180 million T cells. Study-wide findings and caveats: Researchers catalogued some 160 TCR beta chains as cytomegalovirus-associated. Analysis was carried out at a later point, and it linked a missense DCLRE1C variant to TCR beta V- and J-gene trimming.

PCR amplification relied on 60 Vbeta primers (plus 13 Jbeta primers). As originally analysed: Approximately 9.9 million of some 80 million unique TCR beta chains were shared, per a later count. The table came from immunoSEQ multiplex PCR; TCRdb's copy has only in-frame clones and leaves some out. D and trimming were read from the DNA, whereas the V and J calls and clone size are those reported in that table. The table records 75,000 or so clones, roughly 80% of them present only once. Looked up from germline, CDR1 is SGHRS and CDR2 is YFSETQ. Trimming left V 2 bases short and J 0 bases short, with 12 bases between. CDR3 size: 17 residues. Worth noting for this clone: Its antigen is undetermined.

The V gene is TRBV5-1, the J gene TRBJ2-6; D ambiguous. The origin of this receptor is a woman in her twenties or thirties in good health and CMV-seropositive. The sequencing input was PBMCs. The CDR3 nucleotides read TGCGCCAGCAGCTTAACAGCTATCAGCTCTGGGGCCAACGTCCTGACTTTC. Amino acids: CASSLTAISSGANVLTF.